The 31 T cell receptor beta chains below come from one sample, sequenced in a study of cytomegalovirus exposure and HLA in healthy donors. 60 Vbeta and 13 Jbeta primers were used in PCR. Clones were read by immunoSEQ multiplex PCR, and TCRdb kept only the in-frame ones, dropping some. The data show about 160,000 clones, 82% seen once. Sequenced material: PBMCs. The receptors originated from a girl aged 10 to 17 in good health and CMV-seropositive.

This clone has only one observation. The J gene is TRBJ2-5, the V gene TRBV5-6; 12 bases match TRBD1. Germline V gene data show CDR1 as SGHDT and CDR2 as YYEEEE. This CDR3 is 18 amino acids long. V was clipped by 3 bases and J by 5 bases; unmatched bases: 14. The CDR3 loop is CASSWGTGGALLWETQYF. CDR3 DNA sequence: TGTGCCAGCAGCTGGGGGACAGGGGGCGCTTTACTATGGGAGACCCAGTACTTC.

In this sample, this clone turned up once. CDR3 protein: CASHGRLAAYEQYF. The CDR3 nucleotides read TGTGCCAGCCATGGGAGACTAGCGGCCTACGAGCAGTACTTC. The chain carries TRBV28 and TRBJ2-7, with 9 bases matching TRBD2. The V gene end was trimmed by 8 bases and the J gene end by 2 bases; junction bases not matched to a gene: 7. Per germline, CDR1 MDHEN and CDR2 SYDVKM. The CDR3 totals 14 residues.

The table lists this clone with a count of one. The rearrangement uses TRBV29-1 and TRBJ1-2; TRBD1 is a possible D gene (6 bases). The germline V gene encodes CDR1 SQVTM and CDR2 ANQGSEA. This CDR3 has 15 amino acids. Trimming took off 0 bases at V and 5 bases at J, with 16 bases between the two ends. The CDR3 is CSVEDLGAQGYGYTF. Here the CDR3 DNA reads TGCAGCGTTGAAGATCTCGGGGCTCAGGGGTATGGCTACACCTTC.

The gene calls are TRBV10-1 and TRBJ1-4; D is possibly TRBD1 (6 bases). V lost 3 bases to trimming and J lost 7 bases, with 9 bases between them. Germline-derived CDR1 and CDR2 are WNHNN and SYGVQD (reference sequence). The CDR3 is 13 amino acids. The DNA of the CDR3 is TGCGCCAGCAGTGAAGGGGGGGGTGAAAAACTGTTTTTT. This encodes CASSEGGGEKLFF.

This chain joins TRBV5-1 and TRBJ2-5, with TRBD2 matching over 9 bases. CDR3 size: 14 residues. Germline CDR1 is SGHRS and CDR2 is YFSETQ. Trimming removed 4 bases from V and 5 bases from J; junction bases left unmatched: 6. The CDR3 here is CASSPGLAFETQYF. CDR3 nucleotides: TGCGCCAGCAGCCCGGGACTAGCCTTTGAGACCCAGTACTTC.

This chain uses TRBV7-2 with TRBJ1-1; weak D call: TRBD1 (5 bases). Germline CDR1 reads SGHTA; CDR2 reads FQGNSA. The CDR3 loop spans 18 amino acids. V lost 6 bases and J lost 1, with 24 bases in between. This chain's CDR3 is CASSFPTGGGSQNTEAFF. The CDR3 DNA is TGTGCCAGCAGTTTCCCGACGGGGGGGGGTTCCCAGAACACTGAAGCTTTCTTT.

A remark on this clone: Other nucleotide sequences in the sample specify the same CDR3. This rearrangement joins TRBV6-5 to TRBJ1-2; no clear D gene. Germline CDR1 reads MNHEY; CDR2 reads SVGAGI. The CDR3 has 13 amino acids. V was trimmed by 5 bases and J by 1 base, leaving 8 bases between them. The DNA for the CDR3 is TGTGCCAGCAGTCCTGGGCTTAACTATGGCTACACCTTC. Translation gives CASSPGLNYGYTF.

J is TRBJ2-7 and V is TRBV18; 15 bases line up with TRBD2. Germline loops: CDR1 KGHSH, CDR2 LQKENI. The CDR3 covers 19 residues. V gave up 8 bases and J gave up 3 bases; unmatched junction bases: 17. As DNA, the CDR3 is TGTGCCAGCCGGGGGACCGGGACTAGCGGGAGGACCCGCAACTACGAGCAGTACTTC. As protein: CASRGTGTSGRTRNYEQYF.

Here the CDR3 reads CAWSVLAGVLETQYF. The CDR3 bases are TGTGCCTGGAGTGTACTAGCGGGAGTATTAGAGACCCAGTACTTC. The rearrangement links TRBV30 to TRBJ2-5; 11 bases are a match to TRBD2. The CDR3 covers 15 residues. J gave up 4 bases and V 0 bases, and 4 bases lay outside the gene matches. Germline V CDR1 and CDR2: GTSNPN, SVGIG (reference sequence). Full variable domain (missing parts from reference TRBV30 and TRBJ2-5): SQTIHQWPATLVQPVGSPLSLECTVEGTSNPNLYWYRQAAGRGLQLLFYSVGIGQISSEVPQNLSASRPQDRQFILSSKKLLLSDSGFYLCAWSVLAGVLETQYFGPGTRLLVL.

The chain joins TRBV6-4 to TRBJ2-7; TRBD1 aligns across 8 bases. There are 13 residues in the CDR3. V was pared by 3 bases and J by 6 bases, with 4 bases of the junction left unmatched. In germline, CDR1 is MRHNA, CDR2 SNTAGT. The DNA for the CDR3 is TGTGCCAGCAGTGAGACAGGGGCCAGCGAGCAGTACTTC. This sequence encodes CASSETGASEQYF.

The chain joins TRBV29-1 to TRBJ2-3, with unresolved D. V lost 7 bases to trimming and J lost 0 bases, with 11 bases between them. From germline, CDR1 is SQVTM and CDR2 ANQGSEA. The CDR3 sequence is 13 residues long. The CDR3 nucleotides read TGCAGCGGTAGAGCGCCTAGCACAGATACGCAGTATTTT. It specifies CSGRAPSTDTQYF.

The chain employs TRBV19 and TRBJ1-5; D ambiguous. Trimming removed 0 bases from V and 7 bases from J, with 16 bases in between. Germline lookup yields CDR1 LNHDA and CDR2 SQIVND (reference sequence). This CDR3 comprises 16 residues. The CDR3 DNA sequence: TGTGCCAGTAGTATAGATCTCGTGGAGGGTACGCAGCCCCAGCATTTT. The encoded protein is CASSIDLVEGTQPQHF.

A single count supports this clone. The V call is TRBV7-2, the J call TRBJ2-4; D not certain. In germline, CDR1 is SGHTA, CDR2 FQGNSA. V was clipped by 4 bases and J by 9 bases, with 10 bases between them. The CDR3 is made up of 12 amino acids. The CDR3 sequence: CASSSVPSIQYF. CDR3 coding DNA: TGTGCCAGCAGCTCAGTACCCAGCATTCAGTACTTC.

As concerns this clone: A junction boundary mismatches the germline segment, possibly from a read error. Other DNA sequences in this sample translate to the same CDR3. This chain joins TRBV5-4 and TRBJ2-7; TRBD1 matches 9 bases. This CDR3 spans 12 amino acids. CDR1 SGHNT and CDR2 YYREEE come from the germline V gene (reference sequence). The CDR3 region has the DNA TGCGCCAGCAGCTTGGGACAGGGAGAGCAGTACTTC. This translates into CASSLGQGEQYF.

This chain joins TRBV7-3 and TRBJ2-2; the D gene is possibly TRBD1 (6 bases). The V gene's germline CDR1 is SGHTA and CDR2 FQGTGA. This CDR3 region has 17 residues. With 2 bases removed from V and 3 bases from J, the gap between germline ends came to 16 bases. This CDR3 is CASSLVLGAVDTGELFF. The CDR3 DNA reads TGTGCCAGCAGCTTAGTTTTGGGGGCCGTGGACACCGGGGAGCTGTTTTTT.

The chain combines TRBV2 with TRBJ2-2; D is uncertain. V gave up 1 base and J gave up 7 bases, with 7 bases separating them. The CDR3 consists of 13 residues. Germline CDR1 is SNHLY and CDR2 is FYNNEI. The CDR3: CASSEVAGGELFF. CDR3 coding DNA: TGTGCCAGCAGTGAAGTAGCCGGCGGGGAGCTGTTTTTT.

The rearrangement links TRBV10-3 to TRBJ1-2; TRBD1 aligns across 8 bases. The CDR3 covers 16 residues. Germline CDR1 ENHRY, CDR2 SYGVKD. The junction had 12 bases not matched to a gene; V was cut back by 5 bases and J by 4 bases. CDR3 residues: CAISPVVDRVGYGYTF. The CDR3 DNA sequence: TGTGCCATCAGTCCTGTAGTGGACAGGGTTGGCTATGGCTACACCTTC.

V and J are TRBV2 and TRBJ1-5; 8 nucleotides match TRBD1. CDR3 size: 15 residues. Trimming took 6 bases from V and 2 from J; bases not matched to a gene: 6. The germline gives CDR1 SNHLY, CDR2 FYNNEI. The CDR3 DNA reads as TGTGCCAGCAGCGACAGGGGTAGTCGCAATCAGCCCCAGCATTTT. Translated, it gives CASSDRGSRNQPQHF. Full variable domain (missing parts from reference TRBV2 and TRBJ1-5): EPEVTQTPSHQVTQMGQEVILRCVPISNHLYFYWYRQILGQKVEFLVSFYNNEISEKSEIFDDQFSVERPDGSNFTLKIRSTKLEDSAMYFCASSDRGSRNQPQHFGDGTRLSIL.

The count of this clone is one. V usage is TRBV4-1 and J usage is TRBJ2-1; the match to TRBD2 covers 8 bases. The germline V gene encodes CDR1 MGHRA and CDR2 YSYEKL. CDR3 length: 16 amino acids. The V segment lost 3 bases and the J segment 5 bases; nucleotides outside the gene matches: 9. Here the CDR3 reads CASSQRERETHNEQFF. The CDR3 DNA reads as TGCGCCAGCAGCCAGAGAGAGCGGGAGACCCACAATGAGCAGTTCTTC.

This sequence joins TRBV7-3 and TRBJ2-1; maybe TRBD2 (6 bases). Germline V gene lookup returns CDR1 SGHTA and CDR2 FQGTGA. The CDR3 is made up of 14 amino acids. With 3 bases removed from V and 5 bases from J, the gap between germline ends came to 11 bases. The CDR3 nucleotides read TGTGCCAGCAGCTTTTCGGGAGAGGACAATGAGCAGTTCTTC. It yields the protein CASSFSGEDNEQFF.

The V and J genes are TRBV5-1 and TRBJ1-1; the match to TRBD1 covers 7 bases. After removal of 4 bases from V and 1 base from J, the junction contained 4 bases not matched to a gene. Germline V gene data show CDR1 as SGHRS and CDR2 as YFSETQ. The CDR3 loop spans 14 amino acids. The CDR3 coding sequence is TGCGCCAGCAGCCCCACAGGGGCGAACACTGAAGCTTTCTTT. It is translated as CASSPTGANTEAFF.

This chain links TRBV20-1 with TRBJ1-2; D ambiguous. The length of the CDR3 is 11 residues. V gave up 0 bases and J gave up 7 bases, with 6 bases separating them. The germline CDR1 and CDR2 sequences are DFQATT and SNEGSKA (reference sequence). CDR3 DNA: TGCAGTGCTAGAGAGGAGGTTGGCTACACCTTC. This gives the protein CSAREEVGYTF.

This chain links TRBV28 with TRBJ2-7, with 7 bases matching TRBD2. The CDR3 consists of 16 residues. V lost 1 base, J lost 5 bases, and 11 bases stayed unmatched. Germline V gene sequence: CDR1 MDHEN, CDR2 SYDVKM. CDR3 residues: CASSLYPAGKPHEQYF. The CDR3 DNA reads as TGTGCCAGCAGTTTATATCCAGCGGGAAAACCCCACGAGCAGTACTTC. Looking up the rest from reference TRBV28 and TRBJ2-7 gives the full variable domain: DVKVTQSSRYLVKRTGEKVFLECVQDMDHENMFWYRQDPGLGLRLIYFSYDVKMKEKGDIPEGYSVSREKKERFSLILESASTNQTSMYLCASSLYPAGKPHEQYFGPGTRLTVT.

This clone was observed a single time. The chain combines TRBV28 with TRBJ2-1; TRBD1 matches at 10 bases. Germline V gives CDR1 MDHEN, CDR2 SYDVKM. The V segment lost 2 bases and the J segment 7 bases; nucleotides outside the gene matches: 11. This CDR3 comprises 17 residues. As DNA, the CDR3 is TGTGCCAGCAGTTTAATATGGTCGACAGGGGGCCGGAATGAGCAGTTCTTC. Protein sequence: CASSLIWSTGGRNEQFF.

The J gene is TRBJ2-1, the V gene TRBV28; 14 bases are a match to TRBD2. V lost 6 bases to trimming and J lost 1 base; unmatched junction nucleotides: 8. The CDR3 is made up of 18 amino acids. CDR1 and CDR2 (germline): MDHEN, SYDVKM. CDR3 bases: TGTGCCAGCAGGGGGACTAGCGGGAGCGGTGGTTCCTACAATGAGCAGTTCTTC. Translation gives CASRGTSGSGGSYNEQFF.

The chain has TRBV6-6 and TRBJ1-5; no clear D. V dropped 5 bases and J dropped 7 bases, with 12 bases sitting between them. Per germline, CDR1 MNHNY and CDR2 SVGAGI (reference sequence). The CDR3 is made up of 13 amino acids. DNA for the CDR3: TGTGCCAGCAGTACCATACGAGGGCAGCCCCAGCATTTT. Protein: CASSTIRGQPQHF.

This chain links TRBV6-5 with TRBJ1-2; D remains ambiguous. The CDR3 is made up of 15 amino acids. Germline V gene data show CDR1 as MNHEY and CDR2 as SVGAGI. The V end was cut by 0 bases, the J end by 4 bases, with 12 bases between. This chain's CDR3 is CASSYSSARGYGYTF. The CDR3 DNA sequence: TGTGCCAGCAGTTACTCCTCAGCCCGGGGCTATGGCTACACCTTC.

The gene calls are TRBV11-2 and TRBJ2-1; 13 bases align to TRBD2. CDR1 SGHAT and CDR2 FQNNGV come from the germline V gene. Trimming at V came to 1 base and at J to 3 bases, leaving 3 bases not matched to a gene. The CDR3 spans 17 residues. CDR3 bases: TGTGCCAGCAGCTTAGGGACTAGCGGGAGATTCTACAATGAGCAGTTCTTC. This sequence encodes CASSLGTSGRFYNEQFF.

The V gene is TRBV10-3, the J gene TRBJ1-3, with D maybe TRBD1 (6 bases). Trimming took off 6 bases at V and 7 bases at J, with 10 bases between the two ends. The CDR3 has 12 amino acids. Germline CDR1 and CDR2: ENHRY and SYGVKD. The CDR3 protein is CAIRPQGNTIYF. The DNA of the CDR3 is TGTGCCATCAGACCCCAGGGGAACACCATATATTTT.

V and J are TRBV7-3 and TRBJ2-3; D might be TRBD2 (5 bases). The CDR3 has 14 residues. V was pared by 6 bases and J by 1 base, with 11 bases between. Germline V CDR1 and CDR2: SGHTA, FQGTGA. As DNA, the CDR3 is TGTGCCAGCAGTCGCAGCGGACGCACAGATACGCAGTATTTT. Translation: CASSRSGRTDTQYF.

This chain connects TRBV27 to TRBJ1-5; 7 bases are a match to TRBD1. The trim removed 6 bases at V and 0 bases at J, leaving 8 bases unmatched. In germline, CDR1 is MNHEY, CDR2 SMNVEV (reference sequence). This CDR3 region has 16 residues. This CDR3 reads CASRRSGQYSNQPQHF. The CDR3 coding sequence is TGTGCCAGCAGGAGGTCGGGACAGTATAGCAATCAGCCCCAGCATTTT.